The present T cell receptor beta chain was sequenced within a study of blood T cell repertoires in COVID-19. Overall study context: Spain, Italy and the United States supplied samples that represented acute and convalescent COVID-19. The cDNA or gDNA used as material had been derived from T cells, B-cell-depleted T cells, or PBMCs.

As originally analysed: Researchers report that nucleated cell counts were estimated from reference gene primer amplification. The assay was immunoSEQ multiplex PCR, and TCRdb's table has in-frame clones only and misses some. D and trimming come from the DNA, and the V and J calls and clone size come from that table. The sample consists of some 35,000 clones, roughly 80% of them appearing once. Sequencing used peripheral blood. This sequence was found in a man aged 80 or over with acute or convalescent COVID-19.

The CDR3 nucleotides read TGTGCCAGCAGCAAGAAAAACAGGGGAGGCTACGAGCAGTACTTC. Its translation is CASSKKNRGGYEQYF. The chain recombines TRBV7-9 with TRBJ2-7; a possible D gene is TRBD1 (7 bases). The V end lost 5 bases, the J end lost 3 bases, and 17 bases lay between the germline ends. The CDR3 length is 15 residues. CDR1 is SEHNR, CDR2 FQNEAQ, per germline (reference sequence).